These 18 T cell receptor beta chains were sequenced from one sample in a study of neurological immune-mediated disorders. TCRdb used MiXCR to reprocess the 5' RACE reads, holding one entry per CDR3 protein. The data contain 30,000 or so distinct CDR3 sequences, 10% to 15% of them singletons. The sequencing sample was made of PBMCs. The receptors were sampled from a man aged 55 to 69 in good health.

The CDR3: CASGPGSYYEQYF. CDR3 in DNA: TGTGCTAGTGGCCCTGGGTCGTACTACGAGCAGTACTTC. The V and J genes are TRBV12-5 and TRBJ2-7; D unclear. The V and J ends lost 6 bases and 3 bases respectively, with 12 bases between them. The CDR3 contains 13 residues. CDR1 and CDR2 from the germline V gene are LGHNT and FRNRAP.

This clonotype was counted ten times or more. J is TRBJ2-1 and V is TRBV7-3; 8 bases agree with TRBD2. The V gene end was trimmed by 5 bases and the J gene end by 4 bases; junction bases not matched to a gene: 7. The CDR3 sequence is 15 residues long. In germline, CDR1 is SGHTA, CDR2 FQGTGA. The CDR3 DNA sequence: TGTGCCAGCAGCAAGACTAGCGAAGGTTACAATGAGCAGTTCTTC. Translating gives CASSKTSEGYNEQFF.

This clonotype was observed many times. V and J are TRBV2 and TRBJ2-5; D gene ambiguous. Trimming removed 2 bases from V and 0 bases from J, with 7 bases in between. The CDR3 sequence is 14 residues long. The germline V gene encodes CDR1 SNHLY and CDR2 FYNNEI. Here the CDR3 DNA reads TGTGCCAGCAGTGAAACCACGTACCAAGAGACCCAGTACTTC. Its translation is CASSETTYQETQYF.

In its sample, this clonotype ranks as medium-sized. The J gene is TRBJ2-1, the V gene TRBV10-3; 7 bases agree with TRBD1. With 0 bases clipped from V and 1 base from J, the junction kept 3 bases outside the gene matches. In germline, CDR1 is ENHRY, CDR2 SYGVKD. The CDR3 extends over 16 amino acids. The CDR3 spells CAISESRQGSYNEQFF. CDR3 nucleotide sequence: TGTGCCATCAGTGAGTCGAGACAGGGATCCTACAATGAGCAGTTCTTC.

The table lists this clonotype with many counts. The chain links TRBV27 to TRBJ1-4; 11 bases fit TRBD1. From germline, CDR1 is MNHEY and CDR2 SMNVEV (reference sequence). This CDR3 comprises 16 residues. V gave up 3 bases and J gave up 6 bases; unmatched junction bases: 6. CDR3 DNA sequence: TGTGCCAGCAGTTTGTTCCCGGGACAGGGGGATGAAAAACTGTTTTTT. Protein sequence: CASSLFPGQGDEKLFF.

This clonotype was seen more than once but under ten times. A much larger clone differs from this one at a single base, so this may be a read error. The chain carries TRBV24-1 and TRBJ1-6; D is possibly TRBD1 (6 bases). This CDR3 is built from 16 residues. Germline CDR1 reads KGHDR; CDR2 reads SFDVKD. V lost 4 bases and J lost 7, with 16 bases in between. The DNA of the CDR3 is TGTGCCACCAGTGAATCGGACAGTCACCCCAATTCACCCCTCCACTTT. This sequence encodes CATSESDSHPNSPLHF.

In regard to this clonotype: The conserved final phenylalanine or tryptophan is absent from the CDR3, which likely points to a read error. The rearrangement links TRBV5-1 to TRBJ2-3, with 13 bases fitting TRBD2. V was clipped by 4 bases and J by 2 bases; unmatched bases: 13. The V gene's germline CDR1 is SGHRS and CDR2 YFSETQ. The CDR3 totals 19 residues. The CDR3 is CASSPGTSGKGEVTDTQYI. The CDR3 coding sequence is TGCGCCAGCAGCCCCGGGACTAGCGGGAAGGGAGAGGTCACAGATACGCAGTATATT.

In its sample, this clonotype was seen many times. The J gene is TRBJ2-7, the V gene TRBV4-2, with TRBD1 as a possible D gene (5 bases). The V gene lost 1 base and the J gene lost 4 bases, with 20 bases spanning the gap. Germline V CDR1 and CDR2: LGHNA, YNFKEQ. The CDR3 is 17 amino acids. CDR3 coding DNA: TGTGCCAGCAGCCAAGCATCAGGGTTCGTAGGATTTTACGAGCAGTACTTC. It specifies CASSQASGFVGFYEQYF.

This clonotype was seen many times. The chain is built from TRBV5-1 and TRBJ1-5, with D maybe TRBD1 (5 bases). V was cut by 0 bases and J by 7 bases, with 8 bases left in between. CDR3 length: 13 residues. Germline V gene lookup returns CDR1 SGHRS and CDR2 YFSETQ. Here the CDR3 reads CASSLVGGQPQHF. The DNA for the CDR3 is TGCGCCAGCAGCTTGGTGGGGGGACAGCCCCAGCATTTT.

This clonotype was seen ten or more times. This sequence joins TRBV20-1 and TRBJ2-7; 10 bases match TRBD2. The J segment lost 0 bases and the V segment lost 5 bases, leaving 1 base of the junction unmatched. CDR3 length: 13 amino acids. The germline V gene has CDR1 DFQATT and CDR2 SNEGSKA (reference sequence). Here the CDR3 DNA reads TGCAGTGCTTGGACTAGCGGCTCCTACGAGCAGTACTTC. This encodes CSAWTSGSYEQYF.

By sample share, this clonotype is medium-sized. CDR3 coding DNA: TGTGCCAGCAGACTGGGACAGGGGGGAGGAAAACTGTTTTTT. Translating it yields CASRLGQGGGKLFF. This sequence joins TRBV6-5 and TRBJ1-4; 11 nucleotides line up with TRBD1. Per the germline V gene, CDR1 is MNHEY and CDR2 is SVGAGI. The CDR3 totals 14 residues. J was trimmed by 10 bases and V by 6 bases; bases with no gene match: 7.

Many counts were recorded for this clonotype. The J gene is TRBJ1-4, the V gene TRBV28, with a weak D call TRBD1 (5 bases). This CDR3 has 14 residues. Germline lookup yields CDR1 MDHEN and CDR2 SYDVKM. V dropped 5 bases and J dropped 0 bases, with 7 bases sitting between them. The CDR3 protein is CASSDSTTNEKLFF. As DNA, the CDR3 is TGTGCCAGCAGTGACAGCACAACTAATGAAAAACTGTTTTTT.

This clonotype was recorded many times. The gene calls are TRBV4-3 and TRBJ2-7, with 8 bases identical to TRBD1. The V gene end was trimmed by 0 bases and the J gene end by 4 bases; junction bases not matched to a gene: 8. The CDR3 has 16 residues. The germline V gene encodes CDR1 LGHNA and CDR2 YSLEER. The CDR3 coding sequence is TGCGCCAGCAGCCAAGATTACAGGGGGGAAAGATACGAGCAGTACTTC. Protein sequence: CASSQDYRGERYEQYF.

This clonotype was seen ten or more times. This chain connects TRBV6-5 to TRBJ2-5; D is ambiguous. This CDR3 contains 12 residues. Germline loops: CDR1 MNHEY, CDR2 SVGAGI. The germline V and J ends were trimmed by 8 bases and 4 bases, with 11 bases remaining between them. The CDR3 here is CASSRSRETQYF. The CDR3 DNA reads as TGTGCCAGCTCACGGTCTAGAGAGACCCAGTACTTC.

This clonotype was seen at least ten times. The V call is TRBV12-3 or TRBV12-4, the J call TRBJ1-1, with D maybe TRBD1 (6 bases). V lost 6 bases to trimming and J lost 5 bases, with 13 bases between them. There are 13 residues in the CDR3. CDR3 region: CASSPRGSTEAFF. In DNA, the CDR3 is TGTGCCAGCAGCCCTAGGGGGTCTACTGAAGCTTTCTTT.

There are many counts of this clonotype. The chain links TRBV14 to TRBJ1-4; D gene uncertain. The ends were cut back, 4 bases at V and 6 bases at J, with 9 bases in the middle. Germline V CDR1 and CDR2: SGHDN, FVKESK. This CDR3 contains 13 residues. The CDR3: CASSLLVDEKLFF. CDR3 nucleotides: TGTGCCAGCAGCCTCTTGGTGGATGAAAAACTGTTTTTT.

This clonotype was counted at least ten times. The chain recombines TRBV3-1 with TRBJ2-3, with 12 positions matching TRBD2. Per germline, CDR1 LGHDT and CDR2 YNNKEL (reference sequence). This CDR3 has 17 amino acids. With 4 bases clipped from V and 5 bases from J, the junction kept 10 bases outside the gene matches. The CDR3 coding sequence is TGTGCCAGCAGCCCGACTAGCGGGGGAGCCGGCGTAGATACGCAGTATTTT. Translation gives CASSPTSGGAGVDTQYF.

This clonotype was detected many times. J is TRBJ2-7 and V is TRBV7-2; either TRBD1 or TRBD2 may supply D (5 bases each). This CDR3 is 14 amino acids long. The germline CDR1 and CDR2 sequences are SGHTA and FQGNSA. V shed 6 bases and J shed 6 bases, with 18 bases lying between them. CDR3 nucleotides: TGTGCCAGCAGGAGAGATGGGGGAACGGGCGAGCAGTACTTC. Translation gives CASRRDGGTGEQYF.